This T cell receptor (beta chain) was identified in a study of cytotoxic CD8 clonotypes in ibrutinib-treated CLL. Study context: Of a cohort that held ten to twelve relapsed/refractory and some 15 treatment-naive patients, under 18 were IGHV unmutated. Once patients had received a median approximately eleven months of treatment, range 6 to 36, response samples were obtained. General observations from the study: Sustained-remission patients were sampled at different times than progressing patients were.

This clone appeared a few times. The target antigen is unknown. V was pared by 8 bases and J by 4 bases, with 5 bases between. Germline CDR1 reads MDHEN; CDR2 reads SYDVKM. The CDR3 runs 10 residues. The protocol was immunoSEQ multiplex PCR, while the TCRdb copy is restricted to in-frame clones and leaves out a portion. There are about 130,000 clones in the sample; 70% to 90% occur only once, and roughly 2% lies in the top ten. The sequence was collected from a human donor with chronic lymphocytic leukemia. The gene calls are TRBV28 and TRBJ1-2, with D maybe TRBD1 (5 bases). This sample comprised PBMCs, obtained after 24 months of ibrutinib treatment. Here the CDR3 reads CASQGYGYTF. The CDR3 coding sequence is TGTGCCAGCCAGGGCTATGGCTACACCTTC.